Below, 10 T cell receptor beta chains from the same sample are listed, as sequenced in a study of OX40 agonist ivuxolimab in advanced cancers. TCRdb's copy holds only in-frame clones and misses some; the assay was immunoSEQ multiplex PCR. The sample lists some 83,000 clones, 85% to 95% occurring once. The sequenced sample was CD4+ or CD8+ T cells sorted from blood, obtained in a trial of the OX40 agonist ivuxolimab. All receptors derive from an adult with an advanced solid tumor such as melanoma, head and neck, liver or kidney cancer.

V gene TRBV9 combines with J gene TRBJ2-2; 15 nucleotides match TRBD2. V was pared by 4 bases and J by 5 bases, with 6 bases of the junction left unmatched. The CDR3 has 17 amino acids. Germline assignment: CDR1 SGDLS and CDR2 YYNGEE. CDR3 sequence reads: CASSLIGTSGRTGELFF. CDR3 nucleotides: TGTGCCAGCAGCTTGATAGGGACTAGCGGGAGGACCGGGGAGCTGTTTTTT. The full variable domain, in which reference TRBV9 and TRBJ2-2 provide the parts outside the CDR3, is DSGVTQTPKHLITATGQRVTLRCSPRSGDLSVYWYQQSLDQGLQFLIQYYNGEERAKGNILERFSAQQFPDLHSELNLSSLELGDSALYFCASSLIGTSGRTGELFFGEGSRLTVL.

This chain uses TRBV11-1 with TRBJ2-7, with a tentative D call TRBD1 (5 bases). V was shortened by 5 bases and J by 4 bases, with 6 bases between the two germline ends. CDR3 length: 11 amino acids. Germline V gene sequence: CDR1 SGHAT, CDR2 FQDESV (reference sequence). This chain's CDR3 is CASSRQYEQYF. CDR3 nucleotide sequence: TGTGCCAGCAGCCGACAGTACGAGCAGTACTTC.

This chain joins TRBV5-8 and TRBJ2-3; the match to TRBD1 covers 9 bases. V gave up 4 bases and J gave up 6 bases; unmatched junction bases: 15. This CDR3 has 17 residues. The germline V gene encodes CDR1 SGHTS and CDR2 YDEGEE. In DNA, the CDR3 is TGTGCCAGCAGCAAGAGGACAGGGGCGGTGTCTCGGGATACGCAGTATTTT. It is translated as CASSKRTGAVSRDTQYF.

This rearrangement joins TRBV28 to TRBJ2-5; TRBD2 aligns across 7 bases. The CDR3 is 12 amino acids. The germline CDR1 and CDR2 sequences are MDHEN and SYDVKM. J was trimmed by 12 bases and V by 6 bases; bases with no gene match: 10. The CDR3 bases are TGTGCCAGCAGCCTACCCGGGGGGATGGAGTACTTC. Protein product: CASSLPGGMEYF.

The J gene is TRBJ2-2, the V gene TRBV5-1; 11 positions agree with TRBD2. The trim removed 4 bases at V and 0 bases at J, leaving 5 bases unmatched. Looked up from germline, CDR1 is SGHRS and CDR2 is YFSETQ. The CDR3 sequence is 17 residues long. CDR3 loop: CASSPTSGASNTGELFF. The CDR3 DNA follows: TGCGCCAGCAGCCCGACTAGCGGGGCCTCGAACACCGGGGAGCTGTTTTTT.

The chain recombines TRBV30 with TRBJ1-1; weak D call: TRBD1 (6 bases). CDR1 and CDR2 (germline): GTSNPN, SVGIG (reference sequence). This CDR3 comprises 14 residues. V lost 6 bases and J 5 bases, leaving 19 bases between the germline ends. The CDR3 nucleotides are TGTGCCTGCCGCCGGCAGTGGCAGGGGACTGAAGCTTTCTTT. This sequence encodes CACRRQWQGTEAFF.

A few counts support this clone. The chain is built from TRBV7-2 and TRBJ1-5, with D perhaps matching TRBD1 (6 bases). CDR1 is SGHTA and CDR2 is FQGNSA in the germline V gene. CDR3 length equals 15 residues. Trimming pared 4 bases from V and 0 bases from J, leaving 10 bases between. The CDR3 nucleotides read TGTGCCAGCAGCTCGACAGGTAATAGCAATCAGCCCCAGCATTTT. Translated: CASSSTGNSNQPQHF.

The chain employs TRBV6-5 and TRBJ2-7; TRBD1 aligns across 11 bases. CDR1 MNHEY and CDR2 SVGAGI come from the germline V gene. The CDR3 totals 14 residues. V lost 7 bases to trimming and J lost 2 bases; unmatched junction nucleotides: 4. In DNA form, the CDR3 reads TGTGCCAGCATCCGGGGACAGGGGGCCTACGAGCAGTACTTC. Protein: CASIRGQGAYEQYF.

The CDR3 reads CASTTGRPSSYNEQFF. CDR3 DNA: TGTGCCAGCACCACGGGGAGGCCGAGCTCCTACAATGAGCAGTTCTTC. The chain combines TRBV5-5 with TRBJ2-1; maybe TRBD2 (6 bases). From germline, CDR1 is SGHKS and CDR2 YYEKEE (reference sequence). The CDR3 is made up of 16 amino acids. V was pared by 6 bases and J by 0 bases, with 16 bases between.

This chain connects TRBV9 to TRBJ2-1; perhaps D is TRBD1 or TRBD2 (5 bases each). Germline V gives CDR1 SGDLS, CDR2 YYNGEE. The CDR3 covers 13 residues. The V end lost 1 base, the J end lost 9 bases, and 11 bases lay between the germline ends. CDR3: CASSVNPGGEQFF. In nucleotides, the CDR3 is TGTGCCAGCAGCGTAAATCCTGGGGGTGAGCAGTTCTTC. The entire variable domain, with the rest obtained from reference TRBV9 and TRBJ2-1, is as follows: DSGVTQTPKHLITATGQRVTLRCSPRSGDLSVYWYQQSLDQGLQFLIQYYNGEERAKGNILERFSAQQFPDLHSELNLSSLELGDSALYFCASSVNPGGEQFFGPGTRLTVL.